A selection of T cell receptor beta chains follows, all from one sample in a study of early T cells in non-severe SARS-CoV-2 infection. Each CDR3 protein gets one entry after TCRdb re-called the 5' RACE reads with MiXCR. The sample lists about 59,000 distinct CDR3 sequences, less than 15% occurring once. The sequenced sample was whole blood, obtained at baseline. The receptors shown here come from an adult who was a healthcare worker with PCR-confirmed SARS-CoV-2 infection or an uninfected control (not recorded which). Each CDR3 is given with its conserved first and last residue. Fields, in order: V gene, D gene, clone size, J gene, CDR3 DNA, CDR3 protein. D genes are given only for firm matches. Only some rows state a clone size, as once, few, many or a class for expanded clones.

V gene: TRBV21-1
D gene: -
clone size: -
J gene: TRBJ1-2
CDR3 DNA: TGTGCCAGCAGCATGGGCAGGGTAGCTGGCTACACCTTC
CDR3 protein: CASSMGRVAGYTF

V gene: TRBV7-3
D gene: -
clone size: few
J gene: TRBJ2-1
CDR3 DNA: TGTGCCAGCAGCTTTACTAGCTACTACAATGAGCAGTTCTTC
CDR3 protein: CASSFTSYYNEQFF

V gene: TRBV7-9
D gene: -
clone size: few
J gene: TRBJ1-5
CDR3 DNA: TGTGCCAGCAGCACAGGCCGAGCCCTCTACCCCCAGCATTTT
CDR3 protein: CASSTGRALYPQHF

V gene: TRBV29-1
D gene: -
clone size: few
J gene: TRBJ1-1
CDR3 DNA: TGCAGCGTTGTCGGACTCCAGGGCACTGAAGCTTTCTTT
CDR3 protein: CSVVGLQGTEAFF

V gene: TRBV3-1
D gene: -
clone size: few
J gene: TRBJ2-3
CDR3 DNA: TGTGCCAGCAGCCAAGATATAGTCATTGACACAGATACGCAGTATTTT
CDR3 protein: CASSQDIVIDTDTQYF

V gene: TRBV14
D gene: -
clone size: -
J gene: TRBJ2-3
CDR3 DNA: TGTGCCAGCAGCCAGACAGTGGAGCCCTATTTT
CDR3 protein: CASSQTVEPYF

V gene: TRBV6-6
D gene: -
clone size: few
J gene: TRBJ2-5
CDR3 DNA: TGTGCCAGCAGAGGTCTTCCGGGCCAAGGGGGAGAGACCCAGTACTTC
CDR3 protein: CASRGLPGQGGETQYF

V gene: TRBV4-2
D gene: TRBD1
clone size: many
J gene: TRBJ2-5
CDR3 DNA: TGTGCCAGCAGCCAAGATAGGGGGCCAGAGACCCAGTACTTC
CDR3 protein: CASSQDRGPETQYF

V gene: TRBV6-1
D gene: -
clone size: -
J gene: TRBJ2-7
CDR3 DNA: TGTGCCAGCGCTGTAGCACTAACTAGCAGGGACGCCTACGAGCAGTACTTC
CDR3 protein: CASAVALTSRDAYEQYF

V gene: TRBV9
D gene: -
clone size: few
J gene: TRBJ2-1
CDR3 DNA: TGTGCCAGCGACTCGGGCACGTACAATGAGCAGTTCTTC
CDR3 protein: CASDSGTYNEQFF

V gene: TRBV12-3/TRBV12-4
D gene: TRBD1
clone size: many
J gene: TRBJ1-2
CDR3 DNA: TGTGCCAGCACCGGACAGGGGATCGGTGGCTACACCTTC
CDR3 protein: CASTGQGIGGYTF

V gene: TRBV12-5
D gene: -
clone size: -
J gene: TRBJ1-2
CDR3 DNA: TGTGCTAGTGGTCCCCCCCTCCCAGCATTTTATGGCTACACCTTC
CDR3 protein: CASGPPLPAFYGYTF

V gene: TRBV18
D gene: TRBD1
clone size: few
J gene: TRBJ2-5
CDR3 DNA: TGTGCCAGCTCACCATCGGGACAGAAAGAGACCCAGTACTTC
CDR3 protein: CASSPSGQKETQYF

V gene: TRBV29-1
D gene: -
clone size: -
J gene: TRBJ2-7
CDR3 DNA: TGCAGCGTTGTCCAGGGCTCCTACGAGCAGTACTTC
CDR3 protein: CSVVQGSYEQYF

V gene: TRBV4-1
D gene: -
clone size: -
J gene: TRBJ2-3
CDR3 DNA: TGCGCCAGCAGCCTGGACCCGGGGGCAGATACGCAGTATTTT
CDR3 protein: CASSLDPGADTQYF

V gene: TRBV7-3
D gene: TRBD1
clone size: -
J gene: TRBJ1-1
CDR3 DNA: TGTGCCAGCACCACAGAGGGGGCAAAGTGGACTGAAGCTTTCTTT
CDR3 protein: CASTTEGAKWTEAFF

V gene: TRBV12-3/TRBV12-4
D gene: -
clone size: few
J gene: TRBJ1-1
CDR3 DNA: TGTGCCAGCAGTCACACTCGGGGGCGTACTGAAGCTTTCTTT
CDR3 protein: CASSHTRGRTEAFF

V gene: TRBV25-1
D gene: -
clone size: -
J gene: TRBJ2-7
CDR3 DNA: TGTGCCAGCAGTGAGGGTAGATCAACGGACGAGCAGTACTTC
CDR3 protein: CASSEGRSTDEQYF

V gene: TRBV7-9
D gene: -
clone size: -
J gene: TRBJ1-6
CDR3 DNA: TGTGCCAGCAGCTTAGTGGCCAGGGACTCACCCCTCCACTTT
CDR3 protein: CASSLVARDSPLHF

V gene: TRBV7-8
D gene: -
clone size: few
J gene: TRBJ1-2
CDR3 DNA: TGTGCCAGCAGCTCCCTTTACGGGGGGCGAGAGGACTATGGCTACACCTTC
CDR3 protein: CASSSLYGGREDYGYTF

V gene: TRBV9
D gene: -
clone size: few
J gene: TRBJ2-3
CDR3 DNA: TGTGCCAGCAGGAGCGGTAGCGCAGATACGCAGTATTTT
CDR3 protein: CASRSGSADTQYF

V gene: TRBV20-1
D gene: TRBD2
clone size: few
J gene: TRBJ2-7
CDR3 DNA: TGCAGTGCTAGAATTAGCGGGAGAGGGGACGAGCAGTACTTC
CDR3 protein: CSARISGRGDEQYF

V gene: TRBV12-3/TRBV12-4
D gene: -
clone size: -
J gene: TRBJ2-2
CDR3 DNA: TGTGCCAGCAATAGGGCGGCCGGGGAGCTGTTTTTT
CDR3 protein: CASNRAAGELFF

V gene: TRBV7-7
D gene: -
clone size: once
J gene: TRBJ2-1
CDR3 DNA: TGTGCTAGCAGCTTAGACCTCTACAATGAGCAGTTCTTC
CDR3 protein: CASSLDLYNEQFF

V gene: TRBV29-1
D gene: -
clone size: -
J gene: TRBJ1-2
CDR3 DNA: TGCAGCGTAGTTTCCGGCCGAGCGGATGGCTACACCTTC
CDR3 protein: CSVVSGRADGYTF

V gene: TRBV12-3/TRBV12-4
D gene: -
clone size: -
J gene: TRBJ1-1
CDR3 DNA: TGTGCCAGCAGTTTTGGGGGCACTGAAGCTTTCTTT
CDR3 protein: CASSFGGTEAFF

V gene: TRBV7-9
D gene: -
clone size: many
J gene: TRBJ1-1
CDR3 DNA: TGTGCCAGCATGGAGGCGGGGACTGAAGCTTTCTTT
CDR3 protein: CASMEAGTEAFF

V gene: TRBV4-1
D gene: -
clone size: few
J gene: TRBJ1-3
CDR3 DNA: TGCGCCAGCAGCCAAGATCTAGCTGGCAGCTCTGGAAACACCATATATTTT
CDR3 protein: CASSQDLAGSSGNTIYF

V gene: TRBV2
D gene: -
clone size: many
J gene: TRBJ2-3
CDR3 DNA: TGTGCCAGCAGAGAGAACGGCCCAGATACGCAGTATTTT
CDR3 protein: CASRENGPDTQYF

V gene: TRBV7-6
D gene: -
clone size: -
J gene: TRBJ2-1
CDR3 DNA: TGTGCCAGCAGCTTAACGGTGAGCTCCTACAATGAGCAGTTCTTC
CDR3 protein: CASSLTVSSYNEQFF

V gene: TRBV20-1
D gene: -
clone size: few
J gene: TRBJ1-2
CDR3 DNA: TGCAGTGCTAGAGAGTACGACAGATCCTATGGCTACACCTTC
CDR3 protein: CSAREYDRSYGYTF

V gene: TRBV4-1
D gene: -
clone size: few
J gene: TRBJ2-7
CDR3 DNA: TGCGCCAGCAGCCAAGGCCTCACAGGGGAGCAGTACTTC
CDR3 protein: CASSQGLTGEQYF

V gene: TRBV9
D gene: -
clone size: -
J gene: TRBJ1-1
CDR3 DNA: TGTGCCAGCAGCGTAGATTTCAGAACTGAAGCTTTCTTT
CDR3 protein: CASSVDFRTEAFF

V gene: TRBV20-1
D gene: -
clone size: few
J gene: TRBJ2-2
CDR3 DNA: TGCAGTGCCACAAAAGGCAGCGGGAACACCGGGGAGCTGTTTTTT
CDR3 protein: CSATKGSGNTGELFF

V gene: TRBV12-3/TRBV12-4
D gene: TRBD2
clone size: -
J gene: TRBJ2-1
CDR3 DNA: TGTGCCAGCAGTCTAGGGAGGGTCTCGGAGCAGTTCTTC
CDR3 protein: CASSLGRVSEQFF

V gene: TRBV7-3
D gene: TRBD1
clone size: many
J gene: TRBJ1-1
CDR3 DNA: TGTGCCAGCAGTTCGGACAGGGCGAACACTGAAGCTTTCTTT
CDR3 protein: CASSSDRANTEAFF

V gene: TRBV6-5
D gene: TRBD1
clone size: few
J gene: TRBJ1-5
CDR3 DNA: TGTGCCAGCAGGGACAGGGAGGATCAGCCCCAGCATTTT
CDR3 protein: CASRDREDQPQHF

V gene: TRBV11-2
D gene: TRBD1
clone size: many
J gene: TRBJ2-3
CDR3 DNA: TGTGCCAGCAGCCTTCAGGGGGCTGGAGATACGCAGTATTTT
CDR3 protein: CASSLQGAGDTQYF

V gene: TRBV28
D gene: -
clone size: -
J gene: TRBJ2-4
CDR3 DNA: TGTGCCAGCCAGACTGGGGAGAAAAACATTCAGTACTTC
CDR3 protein: CASQTGEKNIQYF

V gene: TRBV19
D gene: -
clone size: -
J gene: TRBJ2-2
CDR3 DNA: TGTGCCAGTAGTATTGGGGCTAACGGGGAGCTGTTTTTT
CDR3 protein: CASSIGANGELFF

V gene: TRBV29-1
D gene: -
clone size: -
J gene: TRBJ2-7
CDR3 DNA: TGCAGCGTTGCCAGGCGCTCCTACGAGCAGTACTTC
CDR3 protein: CSVARRSYEQYF

V gene: TRBV12-3/TRBV12-4
D gene: -
clone size: many
J gene: TRBJ1-1
CDR3 DNA: TGTGCCAGCAGTTTCTCCGTACCTGAAGCTTTCTTT
CDR3 protein: CASSFSVPEAFF

V gene: TRBV7-9
D gene: -
clone size: few
J gene: TRBJ2-1
CDR3 DNA: TGTGCCAGCAGCTTAGCGACCGGGGAGCAGTTCTTC
CDR3 protein: CASSLATGEQFF

V gene: TRBV3-1
D gene: TRBD2
clone size: -
J gene: TRBJ2-3
CDR3 DNA: TGTGCCAGCAGCCGAGGGACTAGCGGGAGTGCAGATACGCAGTATTTT
CDR3 protein: CASSRGTSGSADTQYF

V gene: TRBV7-8
D gene: TRBD1
clone size: -
J gene: TRBJ2-1
CDR3 DNA: TGTGCCAGCAGCCCTCGGGACAGGGTTAGTAATGAGCAGTTCTTC
CDR3 protein: CASSPRDRVSNEQFF

V gene: TRBV7-3
D gene: TRBD1
clone size: few
J gene: TRBJ2-3
CDR3 DNA: TGTGCCAGCAGCTCTGGCACCTGGACAGGGCTCACAGATACGCAGTATTTT
CDR3 protein: CASSSGTWTGLTDTQYF